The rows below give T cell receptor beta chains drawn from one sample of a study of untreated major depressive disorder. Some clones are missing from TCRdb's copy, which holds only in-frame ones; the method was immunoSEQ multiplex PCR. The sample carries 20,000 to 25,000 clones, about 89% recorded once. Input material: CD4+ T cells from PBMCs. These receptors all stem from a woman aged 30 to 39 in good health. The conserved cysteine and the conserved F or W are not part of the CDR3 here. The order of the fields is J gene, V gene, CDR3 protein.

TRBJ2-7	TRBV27	ASRNLGQSYEQY
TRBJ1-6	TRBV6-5	ASSYSAGRYNSPLH
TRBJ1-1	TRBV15	ATSREGGTEAF
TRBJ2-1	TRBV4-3	ASIDSTPPYNEQF
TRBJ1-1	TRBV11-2	ASSLEQQMNTEAF
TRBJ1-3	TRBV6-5	ASRPGSGNTIY
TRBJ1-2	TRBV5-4	ASSNRIGYT
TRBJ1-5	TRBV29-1	SVGDRGGQPQH
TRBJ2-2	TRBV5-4	ASSPWTGGAGELF
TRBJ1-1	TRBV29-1	SEETSLNTEAF
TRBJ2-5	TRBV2	ASSGGLRETQY
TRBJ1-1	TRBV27	ASSLWGSNTEAF
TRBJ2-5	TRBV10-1	ASSDGVQETQY
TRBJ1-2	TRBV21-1	ASNPGTSLYGYT
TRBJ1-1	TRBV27	ASSLWVRPGLAAEAF
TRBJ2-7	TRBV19	ASMDTNLYEQY
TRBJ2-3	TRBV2	ASSELATSQGTDTQY
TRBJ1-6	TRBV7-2	ASSGRGYYNSPLH
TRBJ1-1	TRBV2	ASSNTGGNTEAF
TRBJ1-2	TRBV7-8	ASSPTRTGTNYGYT
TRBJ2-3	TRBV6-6	ASRGGTFSDTQY
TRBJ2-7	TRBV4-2	ASSQAQQGASGEQY
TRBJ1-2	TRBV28	ASSFLRLDYGYT
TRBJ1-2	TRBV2	ASGGQWGLYGYT
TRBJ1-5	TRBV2	ASKAGKQPQH